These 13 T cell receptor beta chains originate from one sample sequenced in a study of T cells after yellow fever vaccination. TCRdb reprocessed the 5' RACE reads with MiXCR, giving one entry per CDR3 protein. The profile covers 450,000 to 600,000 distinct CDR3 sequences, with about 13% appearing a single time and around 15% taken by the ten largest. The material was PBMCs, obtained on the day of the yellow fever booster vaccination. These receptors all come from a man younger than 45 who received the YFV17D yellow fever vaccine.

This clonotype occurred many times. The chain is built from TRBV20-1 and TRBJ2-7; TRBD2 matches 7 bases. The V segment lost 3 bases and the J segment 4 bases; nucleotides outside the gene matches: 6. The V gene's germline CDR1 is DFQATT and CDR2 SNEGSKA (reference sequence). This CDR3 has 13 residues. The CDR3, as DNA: TGCAGTGCTAGTCGGGGCGGGGGTTACGAGCAGTACTTC. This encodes CSASRGGGYEQYF.

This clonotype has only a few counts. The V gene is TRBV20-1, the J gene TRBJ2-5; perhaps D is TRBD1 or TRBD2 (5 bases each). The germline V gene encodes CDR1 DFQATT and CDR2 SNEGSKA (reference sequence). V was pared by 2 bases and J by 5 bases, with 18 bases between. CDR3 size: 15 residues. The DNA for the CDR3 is TGCAGTGCTAGATTAGGACGAGGGGCAGGGGAGACCCAGTACTTC. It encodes CSARLGRGAGETQYF.

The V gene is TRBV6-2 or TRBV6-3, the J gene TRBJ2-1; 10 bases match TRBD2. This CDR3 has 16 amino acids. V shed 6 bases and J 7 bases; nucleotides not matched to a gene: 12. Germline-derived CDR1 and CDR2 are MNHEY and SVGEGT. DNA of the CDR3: TGTGCCAGCAGGGAAGTGTCTAGCGGGAGACGTAATGAGCAGTTCTTC. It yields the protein CASREVSSGRRNEQFF.

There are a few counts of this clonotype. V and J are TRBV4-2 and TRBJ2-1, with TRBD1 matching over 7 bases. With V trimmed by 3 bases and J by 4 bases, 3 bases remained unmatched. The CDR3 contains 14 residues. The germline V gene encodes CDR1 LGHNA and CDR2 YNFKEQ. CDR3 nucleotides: TGTGCCAGCAGCCAGGGGACAGAATACAATGAGCAGTTCTTC. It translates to CASSQGTEYNEQFF.

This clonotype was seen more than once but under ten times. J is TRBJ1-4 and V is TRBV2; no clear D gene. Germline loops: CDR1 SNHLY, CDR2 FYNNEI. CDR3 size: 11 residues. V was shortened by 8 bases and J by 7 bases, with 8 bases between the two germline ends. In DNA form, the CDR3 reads TGTGCCAGCGCGCCCGGTGAAAAACTGTTTTTT. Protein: CASAPGEKLFF.

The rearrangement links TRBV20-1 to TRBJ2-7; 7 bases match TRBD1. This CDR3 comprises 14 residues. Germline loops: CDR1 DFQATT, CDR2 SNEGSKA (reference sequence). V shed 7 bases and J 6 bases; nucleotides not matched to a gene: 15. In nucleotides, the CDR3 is TGCAGTGTTCCACGACAGGGCCCAACATCCGAGCAGTACTTC. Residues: CSVPRQGPTSEQYF.

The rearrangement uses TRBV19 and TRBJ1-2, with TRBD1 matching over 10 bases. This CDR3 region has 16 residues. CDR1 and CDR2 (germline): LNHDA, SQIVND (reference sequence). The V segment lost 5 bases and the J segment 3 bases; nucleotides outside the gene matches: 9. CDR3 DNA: TGTGCCAGTAGTCCCGAACCGGGACAGGGGTACTATGGCTACACCTTC. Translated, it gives CASSPEPGQGYYGYTF.

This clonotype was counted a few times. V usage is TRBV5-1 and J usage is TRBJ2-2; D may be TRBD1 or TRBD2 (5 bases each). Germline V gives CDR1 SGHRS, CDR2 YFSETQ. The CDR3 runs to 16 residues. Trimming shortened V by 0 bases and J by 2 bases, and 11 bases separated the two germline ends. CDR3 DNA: TGCGCCAGCAGCTTGGCCTTCGGGGCAAACACCGGGGAGCTGTTTTTT. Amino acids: CASSLAFGANTGELFF. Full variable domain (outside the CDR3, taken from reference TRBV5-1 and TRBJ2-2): KAGVTQTPRYLIKTRGQQVTLSCSPISGHRSVSWYQQTPGQGLQFLFEYFSETQRNKGNFPGRFSGRQFSNSRSEMNVSTLELGDSALYLCASSLAFGANTGELFFGEGSRLTVL.

CDR3 protein: CASSLGNAGNTIYF. In nucleotides, the CDR3 is TGTGCCAGCAGTTTAGGGAATGCTGGAAACACCATATATTTT. The chain is built from TRBV28 and TRBJ1-3; D gene unclear. Trimming removed 2 bases from V and 2 bases from J, with 7 bases in between. This CDR3 spans 14 amino acids. Germline CDR1 is MDHEN and CDR2 is SYDVKM.

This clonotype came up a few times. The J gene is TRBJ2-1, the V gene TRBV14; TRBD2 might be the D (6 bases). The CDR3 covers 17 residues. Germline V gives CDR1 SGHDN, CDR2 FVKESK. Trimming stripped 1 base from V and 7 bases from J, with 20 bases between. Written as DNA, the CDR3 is TGTGCCAGCAGCCAAGGGTTAGCCCTAAGGAGGGGAAATGAGCAGTTCTTC. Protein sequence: CASSQGLALRRGNEQFF.

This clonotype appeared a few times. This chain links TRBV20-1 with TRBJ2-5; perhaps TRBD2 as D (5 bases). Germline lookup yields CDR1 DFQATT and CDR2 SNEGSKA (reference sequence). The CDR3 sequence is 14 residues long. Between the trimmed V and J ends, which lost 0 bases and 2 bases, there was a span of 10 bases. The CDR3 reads CSARDREFQETQYF. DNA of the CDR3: TGCAGTGCTAGAGATCGGGAATTTCAAGAGACCCAGTACTTC.

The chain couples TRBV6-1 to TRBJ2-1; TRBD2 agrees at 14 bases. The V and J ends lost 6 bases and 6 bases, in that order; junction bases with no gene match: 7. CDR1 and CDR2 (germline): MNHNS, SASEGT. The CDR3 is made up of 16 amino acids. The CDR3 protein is CASRGTSGRRGNEQFF. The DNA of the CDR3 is TGTGCCAGCAGGGGGACTAGCGGGAGAAGGGGCAATGAGCAGTTCTTC.

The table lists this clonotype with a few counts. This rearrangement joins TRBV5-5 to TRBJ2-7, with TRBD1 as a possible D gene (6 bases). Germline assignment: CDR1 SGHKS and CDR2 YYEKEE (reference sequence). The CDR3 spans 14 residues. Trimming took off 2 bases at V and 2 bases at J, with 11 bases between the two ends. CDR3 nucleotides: TGTGCCAGCAGCTTTGACAGGTTGACCTACGAGCAGTACTTC. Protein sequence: CASSFDRLTYEQYF.